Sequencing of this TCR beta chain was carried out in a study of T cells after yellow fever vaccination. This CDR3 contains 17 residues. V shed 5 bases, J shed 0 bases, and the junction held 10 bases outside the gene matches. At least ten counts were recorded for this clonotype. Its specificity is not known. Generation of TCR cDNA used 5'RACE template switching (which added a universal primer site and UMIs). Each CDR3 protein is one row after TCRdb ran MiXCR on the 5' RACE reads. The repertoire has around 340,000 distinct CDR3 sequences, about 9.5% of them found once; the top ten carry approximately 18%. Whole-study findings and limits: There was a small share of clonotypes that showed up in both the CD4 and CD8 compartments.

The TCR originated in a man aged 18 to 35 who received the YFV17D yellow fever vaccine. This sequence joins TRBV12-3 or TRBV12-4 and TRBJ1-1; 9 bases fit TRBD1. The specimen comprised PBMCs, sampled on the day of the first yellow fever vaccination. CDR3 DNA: TGTGCCAGCAGTCCTCGGGACAGGGTTTCTATGAACACTGAAGCTTTCTTT. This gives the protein CASSPRDRVSMNTEAFF.